This TCR beta chain was profiled in a study of T cells in Graves' hyperthyroidism and ophthalmopathy. Whole-study context: Peripheral blood draws took place at initial diagnosis, ahead of any treatment.

Exclusion of patients followed from uncontrolled infection, other autoimmune disease, pregnancy or lactation. Study-wide points: Among thyroid clonotypes expanded above 0.001, most also appeared in blood. The model's output predicted ophthalmopathy at a median of 6.5 months prior to onset.

This clonotype has just a few counts. The antigen remains undetermined. This CDR3 is built from 14 residues. The V end lost 5 bases, the J end lost 4 bases, and 14 bases lay between the germline ends. Regions amplified from RNA transcripts were the TCR beta CDR3 regions. A set of HTBI primers served as the primers for a first-round RT-PCR of the TCR CDR3. Each CDR3 protein is one row after TCRdb ran MiXCR on the multiplex PCR reads. The sample yields about 480,000 distinct CDR3 sequences, about 24% seen once. This TCR was sampled from a woman in her twenties or thirties with Graves' ophthalmopathy. The chain couples TRBV12-3 or TRBV12-4 to TRBJ1-2; D might be TRBD1 (5 bases). The sequenced material came from blood. The CDR3 spells CASSQDRKTYGYTF. In DNA, the CDR3 is TGTGCCAGCAGTCAAGACAGAAAGACCTATGGCTACACCTTC.